The 9 T cell receptor beta chains presented below share a single source sample, sequenced in a study of blood T cell repertoires in COVID-19. Clones were read by immunoSEQ multiplex PCR, and TCRdb kept only the in-frame ones, dropping some. This sample has 150,000 or so clones; roughly 76% occur once, and the top ten carry 7% to 10%. Sequenced material: peripheral blood. The receptors were gathered from a human donor with acute or convalescent COVID-19. The donor label of this sample is uncertain.

The chain has TRBV5-4 and TRBJ1-1; a possible D gene is TRBD1 (6 bases). The CDR3 extends over 15 amino acids. Germline CDR1 SGHNT, CDR2 YYREEE (reference sequence). The V end lost 4 bases, the J end lost 1 base, and 14 bases lay between the germline ends. Written as DNA, the CDR3 is TGTGCCAGCAGCCCCAGGGGTTTCGGGAACACTGAAGCTTTCTTT. It codes for CASSPRGFGNTEAFF.

This clone appeared a few times. This chain joins TRBV7-6 and TRBJ2-2, with 9 bases that match TRBD1. The length of the CDR3 is 15 residues. The V and J ends lost 5 bases and 3 bases, in that order; junction bases with no gene match: 4. Germline-derived CDR1 and CDR2 are SGHVS and FNYEAQ. CDR3 nucleotide sequence: TGTGCCAGCAGCCCCTGGACAGGGGACACCGGGGAGCTGTTTTTT. It codes for CASSPWTGDTGELFF.

The genes are TRBV9 and TRBJ2-2, with a possible D match to TRBD1 (5 bases). V was cut by 0 bases and J by 1 base, with 10 bases left in between. Germline V gene data show CDR1 as SGDLS and CDR2 as YYNGEE. The CDR3 contains 16 residues. The CDR3 here is CASSVDSGLNTGELFF. CDR3 bases: TGTGCCAGCAGCGTAGATTCAGGGCTGAACACCGGGGAGCTGTTTTTT.

The chain is built from TRBV12-5 and TRBJ2-5; maybe TRBD2 (6 bases). This CDR3 comprises 13 residues. Deletions cut 7 bases from V and 4 bases from J, with 13 bases between. Per germline, CDR1 LGHNT and CDR2 FRNRAP. The CDR3 protein is CASAAGFGETQYF. The CDR3 DNA is TGTGCTAGTGCGGCGGGGTTTGGAGAGACCCAGTACTTC.

The CDR3 nucleotides are TGTGCCAGCAGTTACTCGGGGCAGGACTACGAGCAGTACTTC. It codes for CASSYSGQDYEQYF. The rearrangement uses TRBV6-5 and TRBJ2-7, with D possibly being TRBD1 (5 bases). The germline CDR1 and CDR2 sequences are MNHEY and SVGAGI. V was pared by 0 bases and J by 3 bases, with 9 bases between. The CDR3 runs to 14 residues.

Only a few counts were recorded for this clone. The chain couples TRBV11-1 to TRBJ2-1; possible D gene TRBD1, 5 bases. This CDR3 has 13 amino acids. Deletions cut 4 bases from V and 4 bases from J, with 8 bases between. Germline loops: CDR1 SGHAT, CDR2 FQDESV (reference sequence). As DNA, the CDR3 is TGTGCCAGCAGCTCGACAGATTACAATGAGCAGTTCTTC. This codes for CASSSTDYNEQFF.

This clone was seen only once. This sequence joins TRBV11-2 and TRBJ2-1, with a weak D call TRBD2 (5 bases). This CDR3 is built from 14 residues. Germline values: CDR1 SGHAT, CDR2 FQNNGV. The V gene lost 5 bases and the J gene lost 10 bases, with 18 bases spanning the gap. CDR3 in amino acids: CASSMYGLATEQFF. DNA of the CDR3: TGTGCCAGCAGCATGTACGGACTCGCCACAGAGCAGTTCTTC.

In the case of this clone: The sample holds other DNA sequences that translate to the same CDR3. This chain links TRBV5-1 with TRBJ1-1; TRBD1 matches at 11 bases. J was trimmed by 4 bases and V by 2 bases; bases with no gene match: 4. This CDR3 is built from 15 residues. Per the germline V gene, CDR1 is SGHRS and CDR2 is YFSETQ. In DNA form, the CDR3 reads TGCGCCAGCAGCTTTGGACAGGGGGCGAGCACTGAAGCTTTCTTT. It encodes CASSFGQGASTEAFF.

The chain is built from TRBV2 and TRBJ1-1; 10 bases agree with TRBD1. This CDR3 has 13 residues. J lost 5 bases, V lost 7 bases, and 4 bases had no gene match. CDR1 and CDR2 from the germline V gene are SNHLY and FYNNEI. The CDR3: CASNPGQGTEAFF. CDR3 DNA sequence: TGTGCCAGCAATCCGGGACAGGGGACTGAAGCTTTCTTT.